Below are 29 T cell receptor beta chains sequenced from a single sample in a study of T cell responses to AZD1222 COVID-19 vaccine. Assay used: immunoSEQ multiplex PCR; TCRdb lists only in-frame clones, some missing. Of over 120,000 clones detected, approximately 92% appear once; the ten largest clones hold 2.5% to 4%. Sequenced here: peripheral blood, sampled 28 days after the second AZD1222 dose. These TCRs come from an adult who received the AZD1222 COVID-19 vaccine.

This chain joins TRBV11-2 and TRBJ2-1; tentatively, D is TRBD2 (6 bases). The length of the CDR3 is 13 residues. CDR1 and CDR2 from the germline V gene are SGHAT and FQNNGV. Trimming cost V 5 bases and J 8 bases, with 13 bases left between them. The CDR3 sequence: CASSPRGSDEQFF. The CDR3 coding sequence is TGTGCCAGCAGCCCCCGGGGGAGCGATGAGCAGTTCTTC.

V usage is TRBV18 and J usage is TRBJ2-3; 11 bases are a match to TRBD2. Germline loops: CDR1 KGHSH, CDR2 LQKENI. Germline trimming cut 1 base from V and 1 base from J; bases unmatched to any gene: 4. CDR3 length: 17 amino acids. As DNA, the CDR3 is TGTGCCAGCTCACCACTAACTAGCGGGAGTGGCACAGATACGCAGTATTTT. Its protein is CASSPLTSGSGTDTQYF.

The chain is built from TRBV18 and TRBJ2-4, with TRBD2 identical over 7 bases. CDR1 is KGHSH and CDR2 is LQKENI in the germline V gene. The CDR3 contains 15 residues. J lost 7 bases, V lost 2 bases, and 8 bases had no gene match. The CDR3 here is CASSPTTGAGNIQYF. The CDR3 DNA is TGTGCCAGCTCACCAACAACGGGAGCGGGGAACATTCAGTACTTC. The variable domain in full, completed from reference TRBV18 and TRBJ2-4, reads NAGVMQNPRHLVRRRGQEARLRCSPMKGHSHVYWYRQLPEEGLKFMVYLQKENIIDESGMPKERFSAEFPKEGPSILRIQQVVRGDSAAYFCASSPTTGAGNIQYFGAGTRLSVL.

The rearrangement links TRBV5-8 to TRBJ1-5, with D hard to call. V was shortened by 2 bases and J by 3 bases, with 9 bases between the two germline ends. Looked up from germline, CDR1 is SGHTS and CDR2 is YDEGEE. CDR3 length: 14 amino acids. The DNA for the CDR3 is TGTGCCAGCAGCTTAAAGGAGTCCAATCAGCCCCAGCATTTT. Translated, it gives CASSLKESNQPQHF.

On this clone itself: This sample includes further DNA sequences coding for the same CDR3. CDR3 nucleotides: TGTGCCAGCAGCTTAGGCGGATCGAACACCGGGGAGCTGTTTTTT. Its protein product is CASSLGGSNTGELFF. The J gene is TRBJ2-2, the V gene TRBV7-2; D gene unclear. Trimming shortened V by 1 base and J by 0 bases, and 6 bases separated the two germline ends. CDR3 size: 15 residues. CDR1 is SGHTA, CDR2 FQGNSA, per germline.

The chain carries TRBV4-3 and TRBJ1-1, with D perhaps matching TRBD1 (5 bases). The CDR3 runs to 15 residues. Trimming removed 4 bases from V and 4 bases from J, with 16 bases in between. CDR1 is LGHNA and CDR2 is YSLEER in the germline V gene. The CDR3 protein is CASSPGDWWGTEAFF. The CDR3 DNA follows: TGCGCCAGCAGCCCGGGGGATTGGTGGGGCACTGAAGCTTTCTTT.

V gene TRBV9 combines with J gene TRBJ2-5, with D unresolved. This CDR3 comprises 15 residues. Trimming stripped 0 bases from V and 4 bases from J, with 13 bases between. The V gene's germline CDR1 is SGDLS and CDR2 YYNGEE. The CDR3 region has the DNA TGTGCCAGCAGCGTAGATCCTGGCGTAAGAGAGACCCAGTACTTC. It codes for CASSVDPGVRETQYF.

The chain employs TRBV10-3 and TRBJ1-1, with D possibly TRBD1 on 6 matching bases. Germline V gene data show CDR1 as ENHRY and CDR2 as SYGVKD. This CDR3 spans 13 amino acids. Deletions cut 8 bases from V and 1 base from J, with 11 bases between. DNA of the CDR3: TGTGCCATCGGCGGGGGGGCGAACACTGAAGCTTTCTTT. Its translation is CAIGGGANTEAFF.

This clone was picked up one time. This chain joins TRBV5-1 and TRBJ2-7, with D unclear. The V end was cut by 1 base, the J end by 1 base, with 6 bases between. Germline values: CDR1 SGHRS, CDR2 YFSETQ. This CDR3 comprises 13 residues. The CDR3 loop reads CASSLTRSYEQYF. The CDR3, as DNA: TGCGCCAGCAGCTTGACTCGTTCCTACGAGCAGTACTTC. The variable domain in full, with the rest retrieved from reference TRBV5-1 and TRBJ2-7, is KAGVTQTPRYLIKTRGQQVTLSCSPISGHRSVSWYQQTPGQGLQFLFEYFSETQRNKGNFPGRFSGRQFSNSRSEMNVSTLELGDSALYLCASSLTRSYEQYFGPGTRLTVT.

V gene TRBV7-2 combines with J gene TRBJ1-5; D remains ambiguous. Germline assignment: CDR1 SGHTA and CDR2 FQGNSA. V was clipped by 1 base and J by 1 base, with 8 bases between them. This CDR3 has 15 residues. As DNA, the CDR3 is TGTGCCAGCAGCTTAGGAGGGCCCAGCAATCAGCCCCAGCATTTT. This sequence encodes CASSLGGPSNQPQHF.

The V gene is TRBV27, the J gene TRBJ1-1, with a weak D call TRBD1 (6 bases). This CDR3 is 15 amino acids long. The germline CDR1 and CDR2 sequences are MNHEY and SMNVEV (reference sequence). V lost 2 bases and J 7 bases, leaving 17 bases between the germline ends. The CDR3 coding sequence is TGTGCCAGCAGTTTAATCGTGGCGGGACAAGGTGAAGCTTTCTTT. This sequence encodes CASSLIVAGQGEAFF.

This rearrangement joins TRBV10-1 to TRBJ1-2; D remains unclear. CDR1 is WNHNN and CDR2 is SYGVQD in the germline V gene (reference sequence). Trimming removed 5 bases from V and 8 bases from J, with 15 bases in between. There are 13 residues in the CDR3. The CDR3 loop is CASSPNRGNGYTF. In nucleotides, the CDR3 is TGCGCCAGCAGTCCCAACCGGGGTAACGGCTACACCTTC.

The J gene is TRBJ2-2, the V gene TRBV19; 9 nucleotides agree with TRBD2. CDR1 is LNHDA and CDR2 is SQIVND in the germline V gene (reference sequence). The trim removed 4 bases at V and 7 bases at J, leaving 7 bases unmatched. The CDR3 has 15 amino acids. CDR3 protein: CASSSLAGALGELFF. As DNA, the CDR3 is TGTGCCAGTAGTAGTTTAGCGGGAGCTCTCGGGGAGCTGTTTTTT.

This rearrangement joins TRBV7-8 to TRBJ2-1; TRBD2 agrees at 8 bases. The CDR3 sequence is 16 residues long. Germline V gives CDR1 SGHVS, CDR2 FQNEAQ. With 4 bases clipped from V and 12 bases from J, the junction kept 17 bases outside the gene matches. The CDR3 sequence is CASSSRGGKLGNGQFF. In DNA form, the CDR3 reads TGTGCCAGCAGCTCCCGGGGGGGGAAGCTCGGGAACGGGCAGTTCTTC.

This clone was detected only once. The V and J genes are TRBV3-1 (or the pseudogene TRBV3-2) and TRBJ2-7; no clear D. Trimming removed 4 bases at V and 5 bases at J, with 15 bases between. The germline V gene encodes CDR1 LGHDT and CDR2 YNNKEL (reference sequence). The CDR3 consists of 14 residues. The DNA for the CDR3 is TGTGCCAGCAGCCTCGCCCGGCAGCGTGACGAGCAGTACTTC. As protein: CASSLARQRDEQYF.

The chain links TRBV5-6 to TRBJ2-2; 7 positions match TRBD1. This CDR3 contains 15 residues. CDR1 SGHDT and CDR2 YYEEEE come from the germline V gene. Germline trimming cut 4 bases from V and 1 base from J; bases unmatched to any gene: 4. The CDR3 coding sequence is TGTGCCAGCAGCGGTCGACAGGGGAACACCGGGGAGCTGTTTTTT. Encoded protein: CASSGRQGNTGELFF.

The chain is built from TRBV29-1 and TRBJ2-1, with a tentative D call TRBD2 (6 bases). The germline V gene encodes CDR1 SQVTM and CDR2 ANQGSEA. Trimming pared 1 base from V and 2 bases from J, leaving 21 bases between. CDR3 length: 18 amino acids. In DNA form, the CDR3 reads TGCAGCGTTGAAGGACAGCGGGTCACACTAGCAGCCTACAATGAGCAGTTCTTC. This sequence encodes CSVEGQRVTLAAYNEQFF.

This chain joins TRBV7-2 and TRBJ1-2; TRBD1 aligns across 9 bases. The length of the CDR3 is 14 residues. The ends lost 5 bases at V and 4 bases at J; junction bases unmatched: 5. Germline V lookup: CDR1 SGHTA, CDR2 FQGNSA. The CDR3 loop is CASSPRTGAYGYTF. Here the CDR3 DNA reads TGTGCCAGCAGCCCACGGACAGGGGCCTATGGCTACACCTTC.

J is TRBJ2-3 and V is TRBV24-1; D ambiguous. The CDR3 consists of 14 residues. Germline CDR1 KGHDR, CDR2 SFDVKD. V lost 5 bases to trimming and J lost 1 base, with 9 bases between them. CDR3 sequence (DNA): TGTGCCACCAGTGTGGAGTTCGGCACAGATACGCAGTATTTT. Translated, it gives CATSVEFGTDTQYF.

CDR3 sequence: CASSTRQGALPHTEAFF. CDR3 bases: TGTGCCAGTAGTACCCGACAGGGGGCACTCCCTCACACTGAAGCTTTCTTT. The chain carries TRBV19 and TRBJ1-1; TRBD1 matches 10 bases. Germline CDR1 and CDR2: LNHDA and SQIVND (reference sequence). The CDR3 totals 17 residues. V shed 4 bases and J 3 bases; nucleotides not matched to a gene: 11.

V and J are TRBV6-5 and TRBJ2-7; TRBD2 matches 11 bases. With V trimmed by 7 bases and J by 8 bases, 13 bases remained unmatched. The CDR3 consists of 15 residues. The germline V gene encodes CDR1 MNHEY and CDR2 SVGAGI. CDR3 residues: CASTAPGLADYQQYF. The CDR3 bases are TGTGCCAGCACCGCCCCGGGACTAGCGGACTATCAGCAGTACTTC.

The rearrangement uses TRBV4-3 and TRBJ2-3, with TRBD2 matching over 16 bases. The germline gives CDR1 LGHNA, CDR2 YSLEER. V lost 3 bases and J lost 6; bases outside the gene matches: 3. The length of the CDR3 is 16 residues. The DNA for the CDR3 is TGCGCCAGCAGCCAGGGGACTAGCGGGAGGGGTGATACGCAGTATTTT. Protein product: CASSQGTSGRGDTQYF.

The chain recombines TRBV2 with TRBJ2-5, with D hard to call. Germline lookup yields CDR1 SNHLY and CDR2 FYNNEI. This CDR3 has 14 residues. The V end lost 6 bases, the J end lost 2 bases, and 13 bases lay between the germline ends. The CDR3, as DNA: TGTGCCAGCAGGGTTACATTCCTGCAAGAGACCCAGTACTTC. Translated, it gives CASRVTFLQETQYF.

CDR3 coding DNA: TGTGCCAGCAGTTTAGACGGAAGCTCCTACAATGAGCAGTTCTTC. Encoded protein: CASSLDGSSYNEQFF. The rearrangement links TRBV28 to TRBJ2-1; D is uncertain. CDR1 MDHEN and CDR2 SYDVKM come from the germline V gene. This CDR3 is built from 15 residues. The V gene lost 2 bases and the J gene lost 0 bases, with 8 bases spanning the gap.

J is TRBJ1-1 and V is TRBV19; TRBD1 is a possible D gene (5 bases). The ends were cut back, 4 bases at V and 0 bases at J, with 9 bases in the middle. The CDR3 is made up of 14 amino acids. Per the germline V gene, CDR1 is LNHDA and CDR2 is SQIVND (reference sequence). This CDR3 reads CASSKGSLNTEAFF. The CDR3 DNA follows: TGTGCCAGTAGTAAGGGGTCGTTGAACACTGAAGCTTTCTTT.

The V call is TRBV7-3, the J call TRBJ2-7; D is uncertain. The CDR3 totals 13 residues. Trimming took 5 bases from V and 0 from J, leaving 8 bases between them. Germline CDR1 reads SGHTA; CDR2 reads FQGTGA. The CDR3 sequence: CASSPAHSYEQYF. The CDR3 DNA reads as TGTGCCAGCAGCCCAGCTCACTCCTACGAGCAGTACTTC.

This clone was found once. V usage is TRBV7-8 and J usage is TRBJ2-1, with D possibly matching TRBD2 (6 bases). CDR3 length equals 16 residues. The germline CDR1 and CDR2 sequences are SGHVS and FQNEAQ. The V and J ends lost 1 base and 6 bases respectively, with 16 bases between them. The CDR3 is CASSLDASVGGNEQFF. The CDR3 nucleotides are TGTGCCAGCAGCTTAGACGCTAGCGTGGGGGGCAATGAGCAGTTCTTC.

This chain connects TRBV7-2 to TRBJ2-5; tentative D call: TRBD2 (6 bases). The CDR3 is made up of 11 amino acids. Trimming removed 2 bases from V and 14 bases from J, with 12 bases in between. Germline values: CDR1 SGHTA, CDR2 FQGNSA. DNA of the CDR3: TGTGCCAGCAGCTTAATGGAGGGTCATTACTTC. It encodes CASSLMEGHYF.

V gene TRBV18 combines with J gene TRBJ2-5; either TRBD1 or TRBD2 may fit D (5 bases each). Per germline, CDR1 KGHSH and CDR2 LQKENI. Trimming shortened V by 5 bases and J by 4 bases, and 11 bases separated the two germline ends. The CDR3 spans 13 residues. This CDR3 reads CASSNHGAETQYF. The CDR3 DNA follows: TGTGCCAGCTCAAACCACGGGGCAGAGACCCAGTACTTC.